This T cell receptor (beta chain) appears in the sequencing data of a study of CD8 T cells in Susac syndrome. The CDR3 sequence is 14 residues long. Germline CDR1 and CDR2: SEHNR and FQNEAQ (reference sequence). V trimming: 7 bases; J trimming: 8 bases; junction bases outside the gene matches: 10. Reverse transcription used roughly 0.45 to 1 ug RNA and random hexamers. MiXCR, applied by TCRdb to the immunoSEQ multiplex PCR reads, yields one record per CDR3 protein. The table includes roughly 150,000 distinct CDR3 sequences, roughly 94% detected once. This clonotype was obtained from a human donor with multiple sclerosis. The chain is built from TRBV7-9 and TRBJ1-4; 7 positions agree with TRBD1. Sequencing input: CD8+ T cells from PBMCs. CDR3: CASTGQDRLEKLFF. The CDR3 nucleotides read TGTGCCAGCACCGGACAGGACCGACTGGAAAAACTGTTTTTT.